Listed here are 18 T cell receptor beta chains from one sample, sequenced in a study of blood T cell repertoires in COVID-19. TCRdb's table, derived via immunoSEQ multiplex PCR, lists solely in-frame clones and lacks some. The sample contains 300,000 or so clones, nearly 90% of which appear only once. Sequencing used PBMCs or T cells enriched from blood (not recorded which). The origin of the receptors is a woman aged 45-59 years who had been exposed to COVID-19.

The chain joins TRBV29-1 to TRBJ2-6; D might be TRBD2 (6 bases). The ends were cut back, 3 bases at V and 2 bases at J, with 8 bases in the middle. The CDR3 totals 14 residues. Per the germline V gene, CDR1 is SQVTM and CDR2 is ANQGSEA. The CDR3 sequence is CSVDPGAGANVLTF. Here the CDR3 DNA reads TGCAGCGTTGATCCGGGGGCTGGGGCCAACGTCCTGACTTTC.

This chain links TRBV20-1 with TRBJ2-3; 10 nucleotides line up with TRBD2. J was trimmed by 3 bases and V by 3 bases; bases with no gene match: 3. CDR1 is DFQATT, CDR2 SNEGSKA, per germline (reference sequence). The CDR3 consists of 14 residues. The CDR3 bases are TGCAGTGCTAGTTTTAGCGGGGGGACAGATACGCAGTATTTT. Its protein product is CSASFSGGTDTQYF.

Only one count was recorded for this clone. The chain has TRBV2 and TRBJ2-7; 7 nucleotides line up with TRBD1. V was clipped by 4 bases and J by 8 bases; unmatched bases: 17. Per the germline V gene, CDR1 is SNHLY and CDR2 is FYNNEI. The CDR3 is made up of 16 amino acids. In DNA, the CDR3 is TGTGCCAGCAGTGCCGGGACAGCCGACCCACTACGAAAGCAGTACTTC. Its protein is CASSAGTADPLRKQYF.

Points on this clone: The same CDR3 arises from other DNA sequences in this sample as well. This rearrangement joins TRBV18 to TRBJ1-2; 7 bases are a match to TRBD1. J was trimmed by 4 bases and V by 3 bases; bases with no gene match: 2. Germline V gives CDR1 KGHSH, CDR2 LQKENI. The CDR3 totals 13 residues. The DNA for the CDR3 is TGTGCCAGCTCACCGGACAGGAGCTATGGCTACACCTTC. Protein product: CASSPDRSYGYTF.

The gene calls are TRBV28 and TRBJ1-5, with D possibly TRBD1 on 6 matching bases. The germline V gene has CDR1 MDHEN and CDR2 SYDVKM. CDR3 length: 18 residues. V lost 6 bases and J lost 0, with 21 bases in between. CDR3 nucleotide sequence: TGTGCCAGCAGGACAACAGGGAAGAAAGGCTATAGCAATCAGCCCCAGCATTTT. Translated, it gives CASRTTGKKGYSNQPQHF.

The chain uses TRBV6-1 and TRBJ1-6, with D possibly matching TRBD1 (5 bases). Trimming shortened V by 2 bases and J by 10 bases, and 15 bases separated the two germline ends. Germline CDR1 is MNHNS and CDR2 is SASEGT. The length of the CDR3 is 15 residues. The CDR3 DNA sequence: TGTGCCAGCAGTGAACAAAGCCCCCCAGGGTCACCCCTCCACTTT. This encodes CASSEQSPPGSPLHF.

The chain has TRBV4-1 and TRBJ1-3, with TRBD1 identical over 7 bases. The CDR3 consists of 18 residues. Germline CDR1 is MGHRA and CDR2 is YSYEKL. Trimming at V came to 1 base and at J to 0 bases, leaving 9 bases not matched to a gene. The CDR3 reads CASSQGRTGSASGNTIYF. The CDR3 DNA follows: TGCGCCAGCAGCCAAGGCAGGACAGGTTCTGCCTCTGGAAACACCATATATTTT.

CDR3 amino acids: CASSQDRNSPLHF. The CDR3 bases are TGTGCCAGCAGCCAAGACAGGAATTCACCCCTCCACTTT. The chain uses TRBV2 and TRBJ1-6; D may be TRBD1 (6 bases). Trimming left V 6 bases short and J 7 bases short, with 10 bases between. Germline V gene sequence: CDR1 SNHLY, CDR2 FYNNEI. The CDR3 totals 13 residues.

This chain links TRBV3-1 (or the pseudogene TRBV3-2) with TRBJ2-7; TRBD1 is a possible D gene (6 bases). V was trimmed by 2 bases and J by 6 bases, leaving 14 bases between them. The CDR3 consists of 14 residues. CDR1 LGHDT and CDR2 YNNKEL come from the germline V gene (reference sequence). The CDR3 DNA is TGTGCCAGCAGCCAACAGGGCCGCAGGGGCGAGCAGTACTTC. The encoded protein is CASSQQGRRGEQYF.

This clone was seen a handful of times. The CDR3 nucleotides are TGTGCCAGCCCGACGGACATGACAGCTAACACTGAAGCTTTCTTT. Protein product: CASPTDMTANTEAFF. The chain recombines TRBV6-5 with TRBJ1-1; possible D gene TRBD1, 5 bases. In germline, CDR1 is MNHEY, CDR2 SVGAGI. The V and J ends lost 8 bases and 2 bases respectively, with 18 bases between them. This CDR3 has 15 residues.

The CDR3 DNA reads as TGTGCCAGCAGTCCCTCCGGGCAGGGTATCTCCTATAATTCACCCCTCCACTTT. It codes for CASSPSGQGISYNSPLHF. The chain carries TRBV28 and TRBJ1-6, with a tentative D call TRBD1 (5 bases). Between the trimmed V and J ends, which lost 5 bases and 0 bases, there was a span of 17 bases. The CDR3 length is 18 residues. The V gene's germline CDR1 is MDHEN and CDR2 SYDVKM.

The chain uses TRBV19 and TRBJ2-3; D gene unclear. This CDR3 is 15 amino acids long. V gave up 3 bases and J gave up 1 base, with 11 bases separating them. The germline gives CDR1 LNHDA, CDR2 SQIVND (reference sequence). The CDR3 is CASSMRIGGTDTQYF. The CDR3 DNA is TGTGCCAGTAGTATGCGAATTGGAGGCACAGATACGCAGTATTTT.

The chain is built from TRBV3-1 (or the pseudogene TRBV3-2) and TRBJ1-1; D might be TRBD1 (6 bases). V shed 2 bases and J shed 10 bases, with 17 bases lying between them. Germline values: CDR1 LGHDT, CDR2 YNNKEL (reference sequence). This CDR3 has 14 residues. CDR3 bases: TGTGCCAGCAGCCAACTGGACAGCCCCTCCGGAGCTTTCTTT. Protein sequence: CASSQLDSPSGAFF.

V usage is TRBV6-5 and J usage is TRBJ1-5; possibly TRBD1 for D (6 bases). The CDR3 extends over 15 amino acids. V was trimmed by 8 bases and J by 0 bases, leaving 14 bases between them. CDR1 MNHEY and CDR2 SVGAGI come from the germline V gene. CDR3 sequence reads: CASAGARYSNQPQHF. CDR3 DNA sequence: TGTGCCAGCGCGGGGGCCCGATATAGCAATCAGCCCCAGCATTTT.

The V gene is TRBV4-2, the J gene TRBJ1-3, with D perhaps matching TRBD1 (5 bases). V was trimmed by 0 bases and J by 2 bases, leaving 14 bases between them. The CDR3 covers 17 residues. The germline V gene encodes CDR1 LGHNA and CDR2 YNFKEQ. CDR3 in amino acids: CASSQDTGGLTGNTIYF. CDR3 DNA: TGTGCCAGCAGCCAAGATACGGGGGGATTAACTGGAAACACCATATATTTT.

The chain combines TRBV12-3 or TRBV12-4 with TRBJ2-1, with 9 bases identical to TRBD2. This CDR3 region has 12 residues. V lost 10 bases, J lost 10 bases, and 8 bases stayed unmatched. The CDR3: CATGAGGWEQFF. The CDR3 region has the DNA TGTGCCACCGGAGCGGGGGGTTGGGAGCAGTTCTTC.

The chain joins TRBV6-5 to TRBJ2-5; D possibly corresponds to TRBD2 (6 bases). The CDR3 totals 12 residues. CDR1 MNHEY and CDR2 SVGAGI come from the germline V gene. With 2 bases removed from V and 5 bases from J, the gap between germline ends came to 6 bases. The CDR3 loop reads CASSYAGETQYF. Here the CDR3 DNA reads TGTGCCAGCAGTTACGCGGGGGAGACCCAGTACTTC.

The V and J genes are TRBV27 and TRBJ1-5, with D unclear. Trimming left V 3 bases short and J 3 bases short, with 12 bases between. In germline, CDR1 is MNHEY, CDR2 SMNVEV (reference sequence). CDR3 size: 15 residues. The CDR3, as DNA: TGTGCCAGCAGTTTCTCCCCCGGGGTCAATCAGCCCCAGCATTTT. Protein product: CASSFSPGVNQPQHF.